Presented here are 13 T cell receptor beta chains from one specimen sequenced in a study of CD8 T cells in Susac syndrome. After extraction with the RNeasy kit, roughly 0.5 to 1 ug of the RNA was reverse transcribed using random hexamers. A single record per CDR3 protein comes from TCRdb applying MiXCR to the immunoSEQ multiplex PCR reads. The sample holds around 190,000 distinct CDR3 sequences, roughly 94% seen once. Sequenced input: CD4+ T cells from PBMCs. The receptors were gathered from a human donor in good health.

The V and J genes are TRBV27 and TRBJ2-4; tentatively, D is TRBD1 (6 bases). With 5 bases removed from V and 8 bases from J, the gap between germline ends came to 19 bases. Germline CDR1 and CDR2: MNHEY and SMNVEV (reference sequence). The CDR3 sequence is 15 residues long. This chain's CDR3 is CASSPGTSGGDIQYF. CDR3 bases: TGTGCCAGCAGTCCCGGGACAAGTGGAGGAGACATTCAGTACTTC.

The V and J genes are TRBV20-1 and TRBJ2-1, with 10 bases that match TRBD2. V was pared by 5 bases and J by 10 bases, with 5 bases of the junction left unmatched. This CDR3 is built from 12 residues. In germline, CDR1 is DFQATT, CDR2 SNEGSKA (reference sequence). The CDR3 region is CSADSGLAEQFF. For the CDR3, the DNA is TGCAGTGCTGACTCGGGACTAGCGGAGCAGTTCTTC.

The rearrangement links TRBV20-1 to TRBJ2-5, with 8 bases fitting TRBD1. Germline CDR1 is DFQATT and CDR2 is SNEGSKA (reference sequence). The CDR3 is 15 amino acids. J gave up 1 base and V 4 bases, and 8 bases lay outside the gene matches. As DNA, the CDR3 is TGCAGTGCTAAGGACAGGGTGAGGGGCCAAGAGACCCAGTACTTC. Its protein product is CSAKDRVRGQETQYF.

This chain links TRBV24-1 with TRBJ1-5, with 8 bases that match TRBD1. V trimming: 5 bases; J trimming: 9 bases; junction bases outside the gene matches: 8. Germline CDR1 is KGHDR and CDR2 is SFDVKD. This CDR3 is 14 amino acids long. The CDR3 is CATSGTGTGRPQHF. CDR3 DNA: TGTGCCACCAGTGGAACAGGGACAGGAAGGCCCCAGCATTTT.

This clonotype was observed a single time. The chain is built from TRBV6-1 and TRBJ2-3, with 10 nucleotides matching TRBD2. From germline, CDR1 is MNHNS and CDR2 SASEGT. The CDR3 spans 15 residues. V dropped 6 bases and J dropped 4; count of bases not matched to a gene: 7. The chain's CDR3 is CASSSQREGADTQYF. The CDR3 DNA is TGTGCCAGCAGCTCGCAGCGGGAGGGGGCAGATACGCAGTATTTT.

The sample holds one count of this clonotype. The chain recombines TRBV7-9 with TRBJ2-3; D gene ambiguous. This CDR3 region has 16 residues. The germline gives CDR1 SEHNR, CDR2 FQNEAQ (reference sequence). With 5 bases removed from V and 0 bases from J, the gap between germline ends came to 15 bases. Here the CDR3 reads CASSIKLVLSTDTQYF. The CDR3 coding sequence is TGTGCCAGCAGCATAAAGCTAGTCCTAAGCACAGATACGCAGTATTTT.

The chain joins TRBV7-3 to TRBJ2-1, with 7 bases aligning to TRBD2. Germline lookup yields CDR1 SGHTA and CDR2 FQGTGA. V gave up 2 bases and J gave up 1 base; unmatched junction bases: 5. The CDR3 is 16 residues long. The chain's CDR3 is CASSLLGGRSYNEQFF. The CDR3 coding sequence is TGTGCCAGCAGCTTACTAGGCGGGAGATCCTACAATGAGCAGTTCTTC.

This clonotype was recorded once. The chain has TRBV3-1 and TRBJ1-3; tentatively, D is TRBD1 (6 bases). The CDR3 length is 12 residues. Germline V gives CDR1 LGHDT, CDR2 YNNKEL (reference sequence). V was shortened by 1 base and J by 14 bases, with 12 bases between the two germline ends. This CDR3 is CASSQGRDILYF. The CDR3 nucleotides read TGTGCCAGCAGCCAAGGGCGGGACATCTTATATTTT.

In DNA form, the CDR3 reads TGTGCCAGCAGCTGGGGCGGGAGTAGGTTGAATGAGCAGTTCTTC. This encodes CASSWGGSRLNEQFF. J is TRBJ2-1 and V is TRBV28; TRBD2 matches 7 bases. CDR1 MDHEN and CDR2 SYDVKM come from the germline V gene. The junction had 12 bases not matched to a gene; V was cut back by 6 bases and J by 7 bases. This CDR3 has 15 residues. The complete variable domain, with remaining parts taken from reference TRBV28 and TRBJ2-1, reads DVKVTQSSRYLVKRTGEKVFLECVQDMDHENMFWYRQDPGLGLRLIYFSYDVKMKEKGDIPEGYSVSREKKERFSLILESASTNQTSMYLCASSWGGSRLNEQFFGPGTRLTVL.

The chain combines TRBV5-4 with TRBJ2-1; 7 bases match TRBD1. The germline CDR1 and CDR2 sequences are SGHNT and YYREEE (reference sequence). CDR3 length: 15 residues. The V and J ends lost 0 bases and 4 bases, in that order; junction bases with no gene match: 4. This CDR3 is CASSLVGQAYNEQFF. CDR3 nucleotide sequence: TGTGCCAGCAGCTTGGTCGGACAGGCATACAATGAGCAGTTCTTC.

The V call is TRBV29-1, the J call TRBJ2-4; D perhaps matches TRBD1 (6 bases). The CDR3 has 14 residues. The germline V and J ends were trimmed by 3 bases and 4 bases, with 13 bases remaining between them. CDR1 and CDR2 from the germline V gene are SQVTM and ANQGSEA. The CDR3 reads CSVDVQGKKNIQYF. The CDR3 nucleotides are TGCAGCGTTGATGTGCAGGGGAAAAAAAACATTCAGTACTTC. Based on the CDR3 plus reference TRBV29-1 and TRBJ2-4, the full variable domain is SAVISQKPSRDICQRGTSLTIQCQVDSQVTMMFWYRQQPGQSLTLIATANQGSEATYESGFVIDKFPISRPNLTFSTLTVSNMSPEDSSIYLCSVDVQGKKNIQYFGAGTRLSVL.

The CDR3 coding sequence is TGTGCCTGGAGCCCAGGGTTAATGGATGAGCAGTTCTTC. Protein sequence: CAWSPGLMDEQFF. The rearrangement uses TRBV30 and TRBJ2-1, with a possible D match to TRBD1 (5 bases). This CDR3 comprises 13 residues. V was pared by 3 bases and J by 8 bases, with 14 bases between. In germline, CDR1 is GTSNPN, CDR2 SVGIG (reference sequence).

This sequence joins TRBV4-1 and TRBJ1-1; D is ambiguous. V lost 0 bases, J lost 5 bases, and 10 bases lay in between. This CDR3 is 14 amino acids long. CDR1 MGHRA and CDR2 YSYEKL come from the germline V gene. CDR3 coding DNA: TGCGCCAGCAGCCAAGAATTTACGGGGACTGAAGCTTTCTTT. Amino acids: CASSQEFTGTEAFF.